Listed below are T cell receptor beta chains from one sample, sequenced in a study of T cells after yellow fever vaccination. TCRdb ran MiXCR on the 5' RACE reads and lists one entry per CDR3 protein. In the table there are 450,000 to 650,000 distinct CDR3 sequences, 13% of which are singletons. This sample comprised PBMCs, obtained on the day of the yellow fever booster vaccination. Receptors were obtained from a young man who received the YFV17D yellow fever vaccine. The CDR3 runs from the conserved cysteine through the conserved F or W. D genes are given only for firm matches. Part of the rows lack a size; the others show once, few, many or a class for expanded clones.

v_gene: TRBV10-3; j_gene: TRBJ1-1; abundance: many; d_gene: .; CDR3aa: CAISAFGGNTEAFF; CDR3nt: TGTGCCATCAGTGCCTTTGGCGGTAACACTGAAGCTTTCTTT
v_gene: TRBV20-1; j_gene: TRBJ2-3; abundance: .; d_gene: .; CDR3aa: CSARLETTDTQYF; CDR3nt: TGCAGTGCTAGACTAGAAACTACAGATACGCAGTATTTT
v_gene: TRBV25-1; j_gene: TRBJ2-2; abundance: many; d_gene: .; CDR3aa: CASSDRKNTGELFF; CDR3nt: TGTGCCAGCAGTGACAGGAAGAACACCGGGGAGCTGTTTTTT
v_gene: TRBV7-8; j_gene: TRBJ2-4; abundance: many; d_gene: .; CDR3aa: CASSLAIGVGGGIQYF; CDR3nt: TGTGCCAGCAGCTTAGCAATAGGGGTCGGGGGTGGCATTCAGTACTTC
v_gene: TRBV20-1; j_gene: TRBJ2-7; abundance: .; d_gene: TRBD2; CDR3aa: CSAGGRLAGRHEQYF; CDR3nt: TGCAGTGCTGGAGGCCGACTAGCGGGAAGACACGAGCAGTACTTC
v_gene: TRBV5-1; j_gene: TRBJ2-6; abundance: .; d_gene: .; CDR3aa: CASSLDGRPGANVLTF; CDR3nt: TGCGCCAGCAGCTTGGACGGTCGGCCTGGGGCCAACGTCCTGACTTTC
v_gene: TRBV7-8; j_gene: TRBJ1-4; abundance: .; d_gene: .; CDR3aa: CASSLGITNEELFF; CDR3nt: TGTGCCAGCAGCTTAGGTATAACTAATGAAGAACTGTTTTTT
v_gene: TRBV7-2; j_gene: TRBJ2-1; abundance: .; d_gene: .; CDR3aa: CASSRGLTNEQFF; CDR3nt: TGTGCCAGCAGCCGGGGGCTAACCAATGAGCAGTTCTTC
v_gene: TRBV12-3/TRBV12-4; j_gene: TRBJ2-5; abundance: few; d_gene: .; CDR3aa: CASSFRQVGETQYF; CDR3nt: TGTGCCAGCAGTTTTCGACAGGTGGGAGAGACCCAGTACTTC
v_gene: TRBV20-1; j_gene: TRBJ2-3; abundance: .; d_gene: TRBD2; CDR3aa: CSARVEVAGGSGTDTQYF; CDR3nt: TGCAGTGCTAGAGTCGAGGTAGCGGGAGGAAGTGGCACAGATACGCAGTATTTT
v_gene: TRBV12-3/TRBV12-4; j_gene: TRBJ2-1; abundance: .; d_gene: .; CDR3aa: CASSLGHNSGGSGHEQFF; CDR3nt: TGTGCCAGCAGTTTAGGGCATAACTCCGGTGGGTCCGGGCATGAGCAGTTCTTC
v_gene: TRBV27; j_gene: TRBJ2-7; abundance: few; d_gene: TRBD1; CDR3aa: CASSFTGAVAYEQYF; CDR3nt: TGTGCCAGCAGTTTTACAGGGGCCGTTGCCTACGAGCAGTACTTC
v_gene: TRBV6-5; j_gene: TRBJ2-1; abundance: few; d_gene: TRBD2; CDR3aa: CASSYGPGGINEQFF; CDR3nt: TGTGCCAGCAGTTACGGTCCGGGAGGGATCAATGAGCAGTTCTTC
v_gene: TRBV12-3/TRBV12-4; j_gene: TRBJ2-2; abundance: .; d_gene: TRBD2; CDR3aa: CASNRVAGANTGELFF; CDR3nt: TGTGCCAGCAACCGAGTGGCGGGAGCGAACACCGGGGAGCTGTTTTTT
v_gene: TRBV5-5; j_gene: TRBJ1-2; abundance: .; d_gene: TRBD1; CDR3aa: CASSSGQGPRSYTF; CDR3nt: TGTGCCAGCAGCTCCGGACAGGGCCCAAGGAGCTACACCTTC
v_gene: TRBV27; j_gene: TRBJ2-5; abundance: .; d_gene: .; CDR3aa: CASRKLGGRVVGAQYF; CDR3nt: TGTGCCAGCAGGAAGTTAGGTGGCAGAGTAGTAGGAGCCCAGTACTTC
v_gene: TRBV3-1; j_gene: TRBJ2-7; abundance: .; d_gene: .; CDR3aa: CASSHLAMGEQYF; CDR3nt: TGTGCCAGCAGCCACCTCGCGATGGGCGAGCAGTACTTC
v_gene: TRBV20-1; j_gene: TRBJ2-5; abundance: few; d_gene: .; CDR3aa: CSALVGGATETQYF; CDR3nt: TGCAGTGCCCTCGTCGGGGGAGCGACAGAGACCCAGTACTTC
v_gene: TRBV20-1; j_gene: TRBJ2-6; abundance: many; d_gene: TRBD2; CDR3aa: CSAPRTAGVSGANVLTF; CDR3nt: TGCAGTGCTCCGCGCACAGCGGGAGTTTCTGGGGCCAACGTCCTGACTTTC
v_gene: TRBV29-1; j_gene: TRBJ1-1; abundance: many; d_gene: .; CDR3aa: CSARRLNTEAFF; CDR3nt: TGCAGCGCCAGACGGTTGAACACTGAAGCTTTCTTT
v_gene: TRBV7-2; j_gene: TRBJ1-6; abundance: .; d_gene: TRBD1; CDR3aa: CASSLAQGAGSPLHF; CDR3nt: TGTGCCAGCAGCTTAGCCCAGGGGGCAGGTTCACCCCTCCACTTT
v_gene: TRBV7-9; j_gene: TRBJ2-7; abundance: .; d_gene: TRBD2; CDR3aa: CASSSGLAGAHEQYF; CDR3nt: TGTGCCAGCAGCTCCGGACTAGCGGGAGCACACGAGCAGTACTTC
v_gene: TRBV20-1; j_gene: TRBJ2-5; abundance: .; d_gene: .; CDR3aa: CSARLWGETQYF; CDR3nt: TGCAGTGCTAGGTTATGGGGGGAGACCCAGTACTTC
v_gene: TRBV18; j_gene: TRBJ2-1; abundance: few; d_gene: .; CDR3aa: CASSPFSGSYNEQFF; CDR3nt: TGTGCCAGCTCACCCTTCTCTGGCTCCTACAATGAGCAGTTCTTC
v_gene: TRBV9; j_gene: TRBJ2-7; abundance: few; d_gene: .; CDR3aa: CASSADDRVYEQYF; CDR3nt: TGTGCCAGCAGCGCCGACGACCGCGTCTACGAGCAGTACTTC
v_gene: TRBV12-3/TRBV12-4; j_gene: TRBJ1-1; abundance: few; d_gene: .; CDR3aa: CASSNTGGGRIEAFF; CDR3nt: TGTGCCAGCAGTAATACAGGTGGGGGTAGAATTGAAGCTTTCTTT
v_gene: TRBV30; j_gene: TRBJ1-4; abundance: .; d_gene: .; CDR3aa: CAWNPGRLNEKLFF; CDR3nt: TGTGCCTGGAACCCGGGACGGCTTAATGAAAAACTGTTTTTT
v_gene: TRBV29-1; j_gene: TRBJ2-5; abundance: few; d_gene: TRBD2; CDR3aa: CSALRLAGRGETQYF; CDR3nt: TGCAGCGCTCTAAGACTAGCGGGAAGAGGAGAGACCCAGTACTTC
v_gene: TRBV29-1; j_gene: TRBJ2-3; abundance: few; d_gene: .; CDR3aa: CSVGASTDTQYF; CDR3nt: TGCAGCGTTGGGGCGAGCACAGATACGCAGTATTTT